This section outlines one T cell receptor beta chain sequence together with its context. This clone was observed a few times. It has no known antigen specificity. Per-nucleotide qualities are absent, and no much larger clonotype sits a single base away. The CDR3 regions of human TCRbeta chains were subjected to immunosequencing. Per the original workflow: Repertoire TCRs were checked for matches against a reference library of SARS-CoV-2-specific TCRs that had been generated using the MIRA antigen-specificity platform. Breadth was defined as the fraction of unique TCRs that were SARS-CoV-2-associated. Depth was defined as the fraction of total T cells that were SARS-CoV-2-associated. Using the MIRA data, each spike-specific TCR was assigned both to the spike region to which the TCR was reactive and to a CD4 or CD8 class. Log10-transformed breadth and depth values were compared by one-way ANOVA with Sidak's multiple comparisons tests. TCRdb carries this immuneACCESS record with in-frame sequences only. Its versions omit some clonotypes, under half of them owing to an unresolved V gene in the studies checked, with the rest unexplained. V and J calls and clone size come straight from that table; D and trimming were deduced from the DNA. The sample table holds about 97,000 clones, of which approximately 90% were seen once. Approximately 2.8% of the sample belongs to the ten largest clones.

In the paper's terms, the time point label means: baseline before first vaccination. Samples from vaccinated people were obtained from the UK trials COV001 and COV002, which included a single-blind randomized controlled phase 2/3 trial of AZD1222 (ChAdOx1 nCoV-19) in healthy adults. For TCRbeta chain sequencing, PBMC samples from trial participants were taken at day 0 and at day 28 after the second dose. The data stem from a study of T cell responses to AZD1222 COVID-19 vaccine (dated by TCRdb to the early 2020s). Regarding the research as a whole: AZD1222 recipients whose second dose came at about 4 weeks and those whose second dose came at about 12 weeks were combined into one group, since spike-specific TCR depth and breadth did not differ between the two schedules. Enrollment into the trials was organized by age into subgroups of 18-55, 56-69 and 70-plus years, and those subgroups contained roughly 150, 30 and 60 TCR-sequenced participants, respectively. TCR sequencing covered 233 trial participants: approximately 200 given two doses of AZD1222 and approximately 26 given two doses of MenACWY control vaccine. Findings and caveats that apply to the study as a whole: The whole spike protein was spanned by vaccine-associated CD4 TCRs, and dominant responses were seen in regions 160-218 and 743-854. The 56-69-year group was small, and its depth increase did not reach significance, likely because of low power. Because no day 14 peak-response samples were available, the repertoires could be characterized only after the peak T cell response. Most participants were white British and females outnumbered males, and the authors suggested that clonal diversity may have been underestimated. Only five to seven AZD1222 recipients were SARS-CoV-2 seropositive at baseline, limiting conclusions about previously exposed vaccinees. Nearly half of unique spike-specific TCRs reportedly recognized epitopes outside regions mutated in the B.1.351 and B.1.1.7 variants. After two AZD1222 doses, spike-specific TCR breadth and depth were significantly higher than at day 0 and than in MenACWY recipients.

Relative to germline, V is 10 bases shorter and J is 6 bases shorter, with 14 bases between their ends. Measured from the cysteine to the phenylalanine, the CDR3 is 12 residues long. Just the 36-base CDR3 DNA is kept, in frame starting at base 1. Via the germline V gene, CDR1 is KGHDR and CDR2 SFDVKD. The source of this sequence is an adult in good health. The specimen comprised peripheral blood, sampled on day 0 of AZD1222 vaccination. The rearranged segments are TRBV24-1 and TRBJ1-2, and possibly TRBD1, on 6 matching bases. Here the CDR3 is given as CATSDSGHGYTF. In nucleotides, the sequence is TGTGCCACGTCGGACAGTGGCCATGGCTACACCTTC.